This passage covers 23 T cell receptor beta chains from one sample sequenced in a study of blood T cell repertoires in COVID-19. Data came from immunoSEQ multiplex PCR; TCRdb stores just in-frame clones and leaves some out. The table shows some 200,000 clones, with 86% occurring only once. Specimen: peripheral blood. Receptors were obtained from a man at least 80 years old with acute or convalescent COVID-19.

The CDR3 sequence: CASSSFRGQGNTEAFF. The CDR3 region has the DNA TGTGCCAGTAGTTCCTTCCGGGGACAGGGGAACACTGAAGCTTTCTTT. The chain has TRBV19 and TRBJ1-1; 9 nucleotides align to TRBD1. This CDR3 comprises 16 residues. Germline trimming cut 5 bases from V and 1 base from J; bases unmatched to any gene: 8. Germline CDR1 reads LNHDA; CDR2 reads SQIVND (reference sequence).

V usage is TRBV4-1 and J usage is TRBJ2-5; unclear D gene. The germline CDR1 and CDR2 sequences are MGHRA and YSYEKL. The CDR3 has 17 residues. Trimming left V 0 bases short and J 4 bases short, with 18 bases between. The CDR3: CASSQDSPSSQLETQYF. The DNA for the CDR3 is TGCGCCAGCAGCCAAGATAGCCCGAGTAGCCAGCTAGAGACCCAGTACTTC.

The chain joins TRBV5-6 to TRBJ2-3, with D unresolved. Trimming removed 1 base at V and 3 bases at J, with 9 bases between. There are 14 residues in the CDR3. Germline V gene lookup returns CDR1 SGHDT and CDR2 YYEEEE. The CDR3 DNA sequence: TGTGCCAGCAGCTTGTCCGCCGGGACAGATACGCAGTATTTT. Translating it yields CASSLSAGTDTQYF.

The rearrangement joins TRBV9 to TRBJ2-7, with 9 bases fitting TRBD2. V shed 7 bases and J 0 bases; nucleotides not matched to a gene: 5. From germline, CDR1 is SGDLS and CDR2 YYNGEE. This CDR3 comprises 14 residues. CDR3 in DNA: TGTGCCAGCTCGGGGACTAGCTTCTCCTACGAGCAGTACGTC. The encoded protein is CASSGTSFSYEQYV.

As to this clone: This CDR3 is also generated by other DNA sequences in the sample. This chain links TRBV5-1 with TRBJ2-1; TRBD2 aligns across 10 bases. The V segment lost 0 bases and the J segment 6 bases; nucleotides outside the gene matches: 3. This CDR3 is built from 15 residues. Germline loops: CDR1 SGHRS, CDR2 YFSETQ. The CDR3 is CASSLGLAGVNEQFF. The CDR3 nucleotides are TGCGCCAGCAGCTTGGGCCTAGCGGGAGTCAATGAGCAGTTCTTC.

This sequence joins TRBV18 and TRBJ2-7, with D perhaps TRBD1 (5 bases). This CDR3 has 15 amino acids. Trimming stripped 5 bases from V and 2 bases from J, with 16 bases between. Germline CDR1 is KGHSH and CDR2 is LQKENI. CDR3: CASSSRVANAYEQYV. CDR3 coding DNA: TGTGCCAGCTCATCCAGGGTGGCGAACGCCTACGAGCAGTACGTC.

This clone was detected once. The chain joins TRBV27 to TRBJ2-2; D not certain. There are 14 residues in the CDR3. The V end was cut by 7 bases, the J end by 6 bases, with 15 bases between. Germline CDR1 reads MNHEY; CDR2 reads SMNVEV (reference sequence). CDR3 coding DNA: TGTGCCAGCACTCGAGCCTTCAACGCCGGGGAGCTGTTTTTT. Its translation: CASTRAFNAGELFF.

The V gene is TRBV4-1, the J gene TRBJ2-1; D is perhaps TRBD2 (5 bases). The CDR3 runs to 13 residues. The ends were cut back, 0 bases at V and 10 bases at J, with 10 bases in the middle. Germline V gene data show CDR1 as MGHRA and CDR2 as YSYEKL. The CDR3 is CASSQDSEREQFF. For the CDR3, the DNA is TGCGCCAGCAGCCAAGATAGCGAGAGGGAGCAGTTCTTC.

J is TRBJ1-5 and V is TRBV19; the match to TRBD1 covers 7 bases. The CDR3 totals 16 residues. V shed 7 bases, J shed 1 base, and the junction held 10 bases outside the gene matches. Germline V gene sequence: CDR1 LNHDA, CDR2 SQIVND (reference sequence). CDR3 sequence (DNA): TGTGCCAGTACCATGACACAGGGGAGAAGCAATCAGCCCCAGCATTTT. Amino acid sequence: CASTMTQGRSNQPQHF.

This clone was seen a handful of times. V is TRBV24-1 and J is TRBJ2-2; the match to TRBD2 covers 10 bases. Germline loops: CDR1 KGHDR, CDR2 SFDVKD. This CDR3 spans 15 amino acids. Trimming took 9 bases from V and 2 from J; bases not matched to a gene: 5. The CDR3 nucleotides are TGTGCCACCGCTGGACTAGCGGCCAACACCGGGGAGCTGTTTTTT. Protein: CATAGLAANTGELFF.

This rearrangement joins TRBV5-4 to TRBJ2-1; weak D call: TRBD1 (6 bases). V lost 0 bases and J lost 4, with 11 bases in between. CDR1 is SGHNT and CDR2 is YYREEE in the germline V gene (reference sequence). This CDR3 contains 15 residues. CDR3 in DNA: TGTGCCAGCAGCTTGGGACAGGTCACGTACAATGAGCAGTTCTTC. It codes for CASSLGQVTYNEQFF.

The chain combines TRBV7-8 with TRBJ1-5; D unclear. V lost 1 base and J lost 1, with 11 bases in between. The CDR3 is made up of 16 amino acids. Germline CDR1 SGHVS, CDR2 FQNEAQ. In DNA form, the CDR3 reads TGTGCCAGCAGCTTAGGTCCGGGGATAAGCAATCAGCCCCAGCATTTT. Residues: CASSLGPGISNQPQHF.

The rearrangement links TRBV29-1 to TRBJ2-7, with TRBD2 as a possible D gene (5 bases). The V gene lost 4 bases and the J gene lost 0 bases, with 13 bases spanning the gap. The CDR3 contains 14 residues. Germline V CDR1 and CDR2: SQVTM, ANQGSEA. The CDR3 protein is CSVGVVGSSYEQYF. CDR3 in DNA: TGCAGCGTTGGTGTCGTTGGGAGCTCCTACGAGCAGTACTTC.

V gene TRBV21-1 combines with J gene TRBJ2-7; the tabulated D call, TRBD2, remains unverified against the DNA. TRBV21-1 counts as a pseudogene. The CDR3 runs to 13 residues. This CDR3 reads CASRREAHDEQYV. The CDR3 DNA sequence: TGTGCCAGCAGACGGGAGGCCCATGACGAGCAGTACGTC.

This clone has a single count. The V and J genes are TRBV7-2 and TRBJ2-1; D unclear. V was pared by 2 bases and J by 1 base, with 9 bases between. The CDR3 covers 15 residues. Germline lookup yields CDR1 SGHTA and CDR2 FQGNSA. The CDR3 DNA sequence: TGTGCCAGCAGCTTACGCTGGGCTTCCTACAATGAGCAGTTCTTC. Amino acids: CASSLRWASYNEQFF.

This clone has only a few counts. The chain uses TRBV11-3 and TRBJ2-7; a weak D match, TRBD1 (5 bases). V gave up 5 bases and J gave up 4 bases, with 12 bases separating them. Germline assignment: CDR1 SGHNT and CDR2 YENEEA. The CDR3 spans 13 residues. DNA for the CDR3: TGTGCCAGCAGCCCTCCCGACAGTTACGAGCAGTACTTC. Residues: CASSPPDSYEQYF.

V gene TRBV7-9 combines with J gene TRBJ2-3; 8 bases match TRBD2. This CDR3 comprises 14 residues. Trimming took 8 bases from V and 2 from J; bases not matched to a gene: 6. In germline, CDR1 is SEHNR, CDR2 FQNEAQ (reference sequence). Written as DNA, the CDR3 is TGTGCCAGCGGGGTAGCGGGACCCACAGATACGCAGTATTTT. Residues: CASGVAGPTDTQYF.

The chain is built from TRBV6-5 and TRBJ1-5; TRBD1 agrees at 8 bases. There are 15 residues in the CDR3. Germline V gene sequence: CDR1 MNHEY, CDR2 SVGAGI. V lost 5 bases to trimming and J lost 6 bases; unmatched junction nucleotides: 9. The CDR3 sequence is CASSKDRERGQPQHF. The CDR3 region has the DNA TGTGCCAGCAGTAAGGACAGGGAGAGGGGTCAGCCCCAGCATTTT.

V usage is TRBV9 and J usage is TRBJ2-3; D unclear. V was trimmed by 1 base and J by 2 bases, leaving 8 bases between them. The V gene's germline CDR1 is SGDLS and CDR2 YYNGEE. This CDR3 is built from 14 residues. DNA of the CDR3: TGTGCCAGCAGCGTATGGAGCTACACAGATACGCAGTATTTT. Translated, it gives CASSVWSYTDTQYF. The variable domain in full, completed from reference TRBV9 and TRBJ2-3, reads DSGVTQTPKHLITATGQRVTLRCSPRSGDLSVYWYQQSLDQGLQFLIQYYNGEERAKGNILERFSAQQFPDLHSELNLSSLELGDSALYFCASSVWSYTDTQYFGPGTRLTVL.

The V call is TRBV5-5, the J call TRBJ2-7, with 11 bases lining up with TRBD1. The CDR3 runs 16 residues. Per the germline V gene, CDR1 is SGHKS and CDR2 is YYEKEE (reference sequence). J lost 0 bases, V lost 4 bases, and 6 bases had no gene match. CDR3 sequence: CASSRTGTGGSYEQYV. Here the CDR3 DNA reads TGTGCCAGCAGCCGGACTGGGACAGGGGGCTCCTACGAGCAGTACGTC.

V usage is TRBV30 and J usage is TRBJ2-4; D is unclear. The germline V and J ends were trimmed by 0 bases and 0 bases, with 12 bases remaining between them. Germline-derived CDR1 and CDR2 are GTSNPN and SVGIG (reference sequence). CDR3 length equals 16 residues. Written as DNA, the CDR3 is TGTGCCTGGAGTGTCCCACTGACACTAGCCAAAAACATTCAGTACTTC. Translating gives CAWSVPLTLAKNIQYF.

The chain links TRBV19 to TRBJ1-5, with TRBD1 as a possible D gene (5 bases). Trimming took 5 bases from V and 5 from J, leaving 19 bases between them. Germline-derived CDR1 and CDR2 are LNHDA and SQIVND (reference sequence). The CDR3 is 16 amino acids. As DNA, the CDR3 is TGTGCCAGTAGTCCCTTGACCCAGGGTAGTTATCAGCCCCAGCATTTT. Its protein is CASSPLTQGSYQPQHF.

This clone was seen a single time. The CDR3, as DNA: TGTGCCAGCAGTGACAGGGGCACTGAAGCTTTCTTT. Translation: CASSDRGTEAFF. This chain links TRBV2 with TRBJ1-1, with D perhaps TRBD1 (6 bases). Germline V CDR1 and CDR2: SNHLY, FYNNEI. Trimming shortened V by 3 bases and J by 4 bases, and 6 bases separated the two germline ends. The CDR3 runs 12 residues.